One and the same sample provided the 28 T cell receptor beta chains below, sequenced in a study of vaccination effects on CD4 cells after COVID-19. Here immunoSEQ multiplex PCR was the method, and the copy in TCRdb shows in-frame clones only, minus some. This sample has tens of thousands of clones, with over 60% found just once. These receptors' targets are unknown. Ahead of sequencing, the ViraFEST assay grew antigen-specific CD4+ T cells using viral peptide pools. Once cultured for about 9 days, the cells underwent separation to obtain CD4+ T cells. Vaccination of participants consisted of two doses of either the BNT162b2 or mRNA-1273 vaccine. The sample was CD4+ T cells from PBMCs cultured with HCoV-OC43 spike peptides, taken after COVID-19 vaccination. The subset is: HCoV-OC43 spike overlapping peptide pool stimulation. All receptors derive from a human donor who received a COVID-19 vaccine.

The rearrangement uses TRBV4-2 and TRBJ1-2; TRBD1 matches 7 bases. J gave up 4 bases and V 4 bases, and 12 bases lay outside the gene matches. Germline loops: CDR1 LGHNA, CDR2 YNFKEQ. The CDR3 loop spans 16 amino acids. The CDR3: CASSPTTRQGIYGYTF. CDR3 DNA: TGTGCCAGCAGCCCAACCACACGACAGGGAATCTATGGCTACACCTTC.

This sequence joins TRBV6-5 and TRBJ2-2, with TRBD2 matching 7 bases. Trimming cost V 7 bases and J 6 bases; bases outside gene matches: 5. Per germline, CDR1 MNHEY and CDR2 SVGAGI. CDR3 length: 13 residues. The CDR3 nucleotides are TGTGCCAGCAATGGGGGGGAGGCCGGGGAGCTGTTTTTT. This sequence encodes CASNGGEAGELFF.

This clone appeared a few times. This chain joins TRBV14 and TRBJ2-2; 8 bases agree with TRBD1. J gave up 4 bases and V 7 bases, and 14 bases lay outside the gene matches. Germline CDR1 and CDR2: SGHDN and FVKESK. The CDR3 is made up of 17 amino acids. DNA of the CDR3: TGTGCCAGCACCGACAGGGGTGGCAGGGGGAGCACCGGGGAGCTGTTTTTT. It yields the protein CASTDRGGRGSTGELFF.

V usage is TRBV5-1 and J usage is TRBJ2-5; possible D gene TRBD2, 6 bases. Germline V gene data show CDR1 as SGHRS and CDR2 as YFSETQ. This CDR3 spans 15 amino acids. Trimming took off 0 bases at V and 2 bases at J, with 11 bases between the two ends. The CDR3 coding sequence is TGCGCCAGCAGCTTGGTATCCGCGGGGCAAGAGACCCAGTACTTC. It specifies CASSLVSAGQETQYF.

V gene TRBV6-4 combines with J gene TRBJ2-3; D might be TRBD1 (6 bases). CDR1 MRHNA and CDR2 SNTAGT come from the germline V gene. The CDR3 runs to 14 residues. Trimming shortened V by 3 bases and J by 5 bases, and 12 bases separated the two germline ends. The CDR3 DNA follows: TGTGCCAGCAGTGAGGCAGGGGTCGGAGATACGCAGTATTTT. As protein: CASSEAGVGDTQYF.

A single count supports this clone. V and J are TRBV10-1 and TRBJ2-1, with 11 bases that match TRBD2. This CDR3 has 15 amino acids. V shed 1 base and J 7 bases; nucleotides not matched to a gene: 3. The germline V gene encodes CDR1 WNHNN and CDR2 SYGVQD (reference sequence). This CDR3 reads CASSEYRTSGNEQFF. CDR3 in DNA: TGCGCCAGCAGTGAGTATAGGACTAGCGGGAATGAGCAGTTCTTC.

This clone was counted a few times. The rearrangement uses TRBV2 and TRBJ1-5, with D unresolved. The germline gives CDR1 SNHLY, CDR2 FYNNEI. CDR3 length: 14 amino acids. Trimming took off 6 bases at V and 1 base at J, with 10 bases between the two ends. This CDR3 is CASSPRQSNQPQHF. In nucleotides, the CDR3 is TGTGCCAGCAGCCCCCGGCAGAGCAATCAGCCCCAGCATTTT.

The genes are TRBV5-1 and TRBJ1-4; 8 nucleotides match TRBD1. Unmatched junction bases numbered 0, after V lost 0 bases and J lost 5 bases. The CDR3 runs to 14 residues. Germline V lookup: CDR1 SGHRS, CDR2 YFSETQ. CDR3 nucleotides: TGCGCCAGCAGCTTGGGACAGGGGAATGAAAAACTGTTTTTT. This gives the protein CASSLGQGNEKLFF.

The chain carries TRBV5-1 and TRBJ2-5; 11 bases are a match to TRBD2. Per the germline V gene, CDR1 is SGHRS and CDR2 is YFSETQ. The CDR3 is made up of 14 amino acids. V shed 3 bases and J 3 bases; nucleotides not matched to a gene: 1. In DNA, the CDR3 is TGCGCCAGCAGCTCGGGACTAGCGGAAGAGACCCAGTACTTC. Protein product: CASSSGLAEETQYF.

The CDR3 DNA sequence: TGTGCCAGTACAACGGCTCTTGGGCCTCAGCCCCAGCATTTT. Translating it yields CASTTALGPQPQHF. This chain connects TRBV19 to TRBJ1-5; D remains unclear. Trimming left V 7 bases short and J 6 bases short, with 16 bases between. This CDR3 contains 14 residues. The germline V gene encodes CDR1 LNHDA and CDR2 SQIVND (reference sequence). The variable domain in full, with the rest retrieved from reference TRBV19 and TRBJ1-5, is DGGITQSPKYLFRKEGQNVTLSCEQNLNHDAMYWYRQDPGQGLRLIYYSQIVNDFQKGDIAEGYSVSREKKESFPLTVTSAQKNPTAFYLCASTTALGPQPQHFGDGTRLSIL.

The V and J genes are TRBV10-3 and TRBJ1-1; 10 bases are a match to TRBD1. The V gene end was trimmed by 3 bases and the J gene end by 0 bases; junction bases not matched to a gene: 4. CDR1 is ENHRY and CDR2 is SYGVKD in the germline V gene. There are 16 residues in the CDR3. CDR3 sequence (DNA): TGTGCCATCAGTGAAAATGACAGGGGGCTGAACACTGAAGCTTTCTTT. Its translation: CAISENDRGLNTEAFF.

CDR3 protein: CASSLIGGGYTF. CDR3 DNA sequence: TGTGCCAGCAGCTTAATCGGGGGTGGCTACACCTTC. The chain recombines TRBV7-9 with TRBJ1-2; tentative D call: TRBD1 (5 bases). Germline V lookup: CDR1 SEHNR, CDR2 FQNEAQ (reference sequence). Trimming removed 2 bases at V and 7 bases at J, with 8 bases between. The CDR3 length is 12 residues.

The sample holds one count of this clone. The chain joins TRBV10-2 to TRBJ1-2, with 11 nucleotides matching TRBD1. CDR1 WSHSY and CDR2 SAAADI come from the germline V gene. V lost 6 bases, J lost 4 bases, and 4 bases stayed unmatched. The length of the CDR3 is 14 residues. As DNA, the CDR3 is TGCGCCAGCAGCGTGGGACAGGGGGGCTATGGCTACACCTTC. Its protein product is CASSVGQGGYGYTF.

The rearrangement joins TRBV2 to TRBJ2-5; 15 bases map to TRBD2. The length of the CDR3 is 14 residues. Looked up from germline, CDR1 is SNHLY and CDR2 is FYNNEI. Trimming at V came to 8 bases and at J to 4 bases, leaving 2 bases not matched to a gene. CDR3 amino acids: CASGGLAGGETQYF. The CDR3 DNA sequence: TGTGCCAGCGGGGGACTAGCGGGAGGAGAGACCCAGTACTTC.

The chain recombines TRBV3-1 (or the pseudogene TRBV3-2) with TRBJ2-2; no reliable D call. This CDR3 spans 15 amino acids. Trimming left V 6 bases short and J 9 bases short, with 20 bases between. Germline assignment: CDR1 LGHDT and CDR2 YNNKEL (reference sequence). As DNA, the CDR3 is TGTGCCAGCAGTCACGGTGAGGCGGCGAGGCGGGAGCTGTTTTTT. This gives the protein CASSHGEAARRELFF.

V usage is TRBV6-6 and J usage is TRBJ1-2; 7 nucleotides align to TRBD1. Germline V gene sequence: CDR1 MNHNY, CDR2 SVGAGI (reference sequence). The CDR3 totals 13 residues. V shed 4 bases and J 4 bases; nucleotides not matched to a gene: 3. The CDR3 spells CASSSGQAYGYTF. CDR3 DNA sequence: TGTGCCAGCAGTTCAGGACAGGCCTATGGCTACACCTTC.

The chain couples TRBV5-4 to TRBJ2-7; D not certain. V lost 1 base, J lost 2 bases, and 10 bases lay in between. Germline CDR1 SGHNT, CDR2 YYREEE (reference sequence). This CDR3 contains 14 residues. CDR3 loop: CASSLSGGPYEQYF. In nucleotides, the CDR3 is TGTGCCAGCAGCTTGTCCGGCGGCCCCTACGAGCAGTACTTC.

The V gene is TRBV5-5, the J gene TRBJ1-4; 8 positions match TRBD1. Germline loops: CDR1 SGHKS, CDR2 YYEKEE (reference sequence). The CDR3 extends over 13 amino acids. V was clipped by 5 bases and J by 5 bases; unmatched bases: 2. The DNA of the CDR3 is TGTGCCAGCAGGAGACAGGGGAATGAAAAACTGTTTTTT. It translates to CASRRQGNEKLFF.

The chain combines TRBV6-6 with TRBJ1-1; the D gene is possibly TRBD1 (5 bases). V lost 7 bases, J lost 1 base, and 13 bases lay in between. CDR1 and CDR2 from the germline V gene are MNHNY and SVGAGI (reference sequence). The CDR3 is 14 amino acids. CDR3: CASTRGTSNTEAFF. The CDR3 DNA sequence: TGTGCCAGCACACGGGGGACCTCGAACACTGAAGCTTTCTTT.

V usage is TRBV4-1 and J usage is TRBJ1-5; a possible D gene is TRBD1 (5 bases). The CDR3 is made up of 14 amino acids. Germline V gene lookup returns CDR1 MGHRA and CDR2 YSYEKL. V dropped 1 base and J dropped 15 bases, with 19 bases sitting between them. CDR3 in DNA: TGCGCCAGCAGCCAAGGAACCCCAGGGTACCCACGGCATTTT. It yields the protein CASSQGTPGYPRHF.

V usage is TRBV27 and J usage is TRBJ2-3; 14 bases are shared with TRBD2. V lost 6 bases, J lost 3 bases, and 8 bases stayed unmatched. The CDR3 has 17 amino acids. From germline, CDR1 is MNHEY and CDR2 SMNVEV (reference sequence). CDR3 sequence (DNA): TGTGCCAGCAGAAGACTAGCGGGGGGGCCTAGGACAGATACGCAGTATTTT. It encodes CASRRLAGGPRTDTQYF.

The gene calls are TRBV7-8 and TRBJ2-7; D gene unclear. Trimming stripped 1 base from V and 2 bases from J, with 9 bases between. Germline CDR1 reads SGHVS; CDR2 reads FQNEAQ. This CDR3 region has 14 residues. The CDR3 region has the DNA TGTGCCAGCAGCTTAGAGGCAGCCACCTACGAGCAGTACTTC. The encoded protein is CASSLEAATYEQYF. The complete variable domain, with remaining parts taken from reference TRBV7-8 and TRBJ2-7, reads GAGVSQSPRYKVAKRGQDVALRCDPISGHVSLFWYQQALGQGPEFLTYFQNEAQLDKSGLPSDRFFAERPEGSVSTLKIQRTQQEDSAVYLCASSLEAATYEQYFGPGTRLTVT.

This chain uses TRBV6-1 with TRBJ2-1, with TRBD1 matching 8 bases. This CDR3 contains 13 residues. J gave up 14 bases and V 3 bases, and 9 bases lay outside the gene matches. Per the germline V gene, CDR1 is MNHNS and CDR2 is SASEGT. CDR3 loop: CASSDPDRVGKFF. For the CDR3, the DNA is TGTGCCAGCAGTGACCCGGACAGGGTTGGAAAGTTCTTC.

This chain connects TRBV7-2 to TRBJ1-1, with 7 bases that match TRBD1. V shed 7 bases and J 11 bases; nucleotides not matched to a gene: 13. CDR3 length: 13 amino acids. Germline lookup yields CDR1 SGHTA and CDR2 FQGNSA. CDR3 in amino acids: CASNPDRDSPAFF. CDR3 in DNA: TGTGCCAGCAACCCAGACAGGGATTCACCCGCTTTCTTT.

V gene TRBV13 combines with J gene TRBJ1-5, with D perhaps matching TRBD1 (6 bases). The germline gives CDR1 PRHDT, CDR2 FYEKMQ (reference sequence). The CDR3 loop spans 13 amino acids. V lost 2 bases to trimming and J lost 4 bases, with 6 bases between them. This chain's CDR3 is CASSLRGNQPQHF. The CDR3 DNA is TGTGCCAGCAGCTTAAGGGGGAATCAGCCCCAGCATTTT.

The CDR3 nucleotides read TGTGCCAGCAGCCGAAGGGGGCGGCAGCTATACAATGAGCAGTTCTTC. Translating it yields CASSRRGRQLYNEQFF. This chain connects TRBV3-1 (or the pseudogene TRBV3-2) to TRBJ2-1; 7 nucleotides agree with TRBD1. The V gene end was trimmed by 4 bases and the J gene end by 4 bases; junction bases not matched to a gene: 10. The V gene's germline CDR1 is LGHDT and CDR2 YNNKEL (reference sequence). CDR3 length: 16 amino acids.

The chain recombines TRBV28 with TRBJ1-2; D might be TRBD1 (5 bases). Germline V lookup: CDR1 MDHEN, CDR2 SYDVKM. Trimming removed 4 bases from V and 1 base from J, with 19 bases in between. CDR3 length: 17 amino acids. The CDR3 nucleotides read TGTGCCAGCAGTTCCCCCTACGGGGACTTTAGTAACTATGGCTACACCTTC. This sequence encodes CASSSPYGDFSNYGYTF.

This sequence joins TRBV6-5 and TRBJ1-2, with 9 bases matching TRBD1. The trim removed 8 bases at V and 7 bases at J, leaving 5 bases unmatched. Germline V gives CDR1 MNHEY, CDR2 SVGAGI. The CDR3 spans 12 residues. The CDR3 nucleotides read TGTGCCAGCGAACAGGGGGCGGGTGGCTACACCTTC. This encodes CASEQGAGGYTF.